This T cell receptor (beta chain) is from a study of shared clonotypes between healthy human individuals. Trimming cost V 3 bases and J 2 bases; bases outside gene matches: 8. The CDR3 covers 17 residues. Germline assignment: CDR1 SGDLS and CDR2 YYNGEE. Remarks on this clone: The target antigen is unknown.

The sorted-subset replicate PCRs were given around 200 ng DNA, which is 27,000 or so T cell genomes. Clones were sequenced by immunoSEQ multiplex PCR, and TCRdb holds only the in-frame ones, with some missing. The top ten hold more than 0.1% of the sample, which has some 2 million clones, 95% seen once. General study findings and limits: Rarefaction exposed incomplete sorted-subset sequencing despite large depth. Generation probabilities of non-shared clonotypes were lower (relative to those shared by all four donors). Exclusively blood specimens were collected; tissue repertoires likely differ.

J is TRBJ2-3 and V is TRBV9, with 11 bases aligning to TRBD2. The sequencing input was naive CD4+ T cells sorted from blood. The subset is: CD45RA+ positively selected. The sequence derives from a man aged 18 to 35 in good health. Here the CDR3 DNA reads TGTGCCAGCAGCGGAGGGACTAGCGGTATCCACACAGATACGCAGTATTTT. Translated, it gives CASSGGTSGIHTDTQYF.